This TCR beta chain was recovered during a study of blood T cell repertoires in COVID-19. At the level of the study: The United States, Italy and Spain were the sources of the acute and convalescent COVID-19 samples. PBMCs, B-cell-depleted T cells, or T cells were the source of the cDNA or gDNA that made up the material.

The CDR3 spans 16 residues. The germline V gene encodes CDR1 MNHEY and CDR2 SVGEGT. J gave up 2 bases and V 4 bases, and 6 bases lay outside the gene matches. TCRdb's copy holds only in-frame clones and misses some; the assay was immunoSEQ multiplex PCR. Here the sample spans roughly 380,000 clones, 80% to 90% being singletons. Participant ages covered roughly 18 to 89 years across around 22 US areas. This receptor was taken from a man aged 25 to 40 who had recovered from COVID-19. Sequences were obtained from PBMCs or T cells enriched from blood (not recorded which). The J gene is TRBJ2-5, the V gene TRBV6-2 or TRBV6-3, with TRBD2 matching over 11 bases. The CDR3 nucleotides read TGTGCCAGCAGTTGGCCCCTAGCGGGGGGACAAGAGACCCAGTACTTC. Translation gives CASSWPLAGGQETQYF.